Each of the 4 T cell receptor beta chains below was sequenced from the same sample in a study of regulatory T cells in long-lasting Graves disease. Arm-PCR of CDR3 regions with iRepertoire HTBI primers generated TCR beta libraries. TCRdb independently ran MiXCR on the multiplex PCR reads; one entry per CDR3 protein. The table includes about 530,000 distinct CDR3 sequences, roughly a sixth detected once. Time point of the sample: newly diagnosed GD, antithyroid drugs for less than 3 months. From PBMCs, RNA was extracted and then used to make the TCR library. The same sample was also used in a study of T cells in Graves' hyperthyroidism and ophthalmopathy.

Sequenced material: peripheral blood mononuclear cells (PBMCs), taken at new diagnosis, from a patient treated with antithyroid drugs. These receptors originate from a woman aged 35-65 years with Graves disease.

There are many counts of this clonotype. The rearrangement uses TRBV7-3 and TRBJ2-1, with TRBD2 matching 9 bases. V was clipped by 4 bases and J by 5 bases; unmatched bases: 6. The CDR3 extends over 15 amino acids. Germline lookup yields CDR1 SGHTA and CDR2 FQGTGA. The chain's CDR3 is CASSSLSGGNNEQFF. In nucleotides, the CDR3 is TGTGCCAGCAGCTCCTTAAGCGGGGGGAACAATGAGCAGTTCTTC.

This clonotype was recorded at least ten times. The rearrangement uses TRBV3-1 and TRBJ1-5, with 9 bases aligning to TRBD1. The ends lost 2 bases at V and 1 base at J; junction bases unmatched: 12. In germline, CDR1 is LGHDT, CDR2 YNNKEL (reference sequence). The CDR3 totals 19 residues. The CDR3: CASSQTGTGPSGSNQPQHF. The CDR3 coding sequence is TGTGCCAGCAGCCAAACCGGGACAGGGCCTAGCGGGAGCAATCAGCCCCAGCATTTT.

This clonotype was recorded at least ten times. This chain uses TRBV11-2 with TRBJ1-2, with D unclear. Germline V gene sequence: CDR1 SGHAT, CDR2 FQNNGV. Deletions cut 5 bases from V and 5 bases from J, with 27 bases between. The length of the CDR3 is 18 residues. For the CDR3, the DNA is TGTGCCAGCAGCCCTTGGCCCTGCCTTACTAACTACCCTTATGGCTACACCTTC. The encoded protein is CASSPWPCLTNYPYGYTF.

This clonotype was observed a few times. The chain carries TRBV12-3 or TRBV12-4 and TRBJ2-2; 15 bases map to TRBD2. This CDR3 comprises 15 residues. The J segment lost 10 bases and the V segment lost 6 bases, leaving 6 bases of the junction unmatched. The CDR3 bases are TGTGCCAGCAGCCGGACTAGCGGGGGGGCCGTGGAGCTGTTTTTT. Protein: CASSRTSGGAVELFF.